The next 17 T cell receptor beta chains were all read from a single sample in a study of blood T cell repertoires in COVID-19. Clones were sequenced by immunoSEQ multiplex PCR, and TCRdb holds only the in-frame ones, with some missing. Among a few hundred thousand clones listed, approximately 81% were seen once. Sequenced material: peripheral blood. Source of these receptors: a woman aged 80 or older with active or convalescent COVID-19.

The rearrangement uses TRBV6-5 and TRBJ2-5; weak D call: TRBD1 (5 bases). CDR3 length: 14 amino acids. Germline loops: CDR1 MNHEY, CDR2 SVGAGI. The V end was cut by 2 bases, the J end by 5 bases, with 12 bases between. CDR3 residues: CASSYGSGPETQYF. The CDR3 DNA is TGTGCCAGCAGTTACGGTTCAGGGCCCGAGACCCAGTACTTC.

The rearrangement joins TRBV6-5 to TRBJ1-1; D ambiguous. The CDR3 runs to 13 residues. V shed 4 bases and J shed 1 base, with 7 bases lying between them. Germline-derived CDR1 and CDR2 are MNHEY and SVGAGI. The CDR3 sequence: CASSLIENTEAFF. In DNA form, the CDR3 reads TGTGCCAGCAGTTTGATAGAGAACACTGAAGCTTTCTTT.

CDR3 sequence (DNA): TGTGCCAGCAGCGCAGGGACTAGTGTTACCTACGAGCAGTACTTC. Protein sequence: CASSAGTSVTYEQYF. V usage is TRBV9 and J usage is TRBJ2-7; 8 positions agree with TRBD2. CDR1 SGDLS and CDR2 YYNGEE come from the germline V gene. J gave up 2 bases and V 3 bases, and 7 bases lay outside the gene matches. The CDR3 consists of 15 residues.

The chain carries TRBV9 and TRBJ2-3, with D tentatively TRBD2 (6 bases). The germline V and J ends were trimmed by 4 bases and 3 bases, with 21 bases remaining between them. Per the germline V gene, CDR1 is SGDLS and CDR2 is YYNGEE. CDR3 length equals 17 residues. The CDR3 DNA reads as TGTGCCAGCAGCTTCCGAACGTTATCGGGGGTAACAGATACGCAGTATTTT. The encoded protein is CASSFRTLSGVTDTQYF.

V and J are TRBV6-5 and TRBJ1-6, with D possibly matching TRBD1 (5 bases). Trimming shortened V by 6 bases and J by 9 bases, and 15 bases separated the two germline ends. Germline V gene sequence: CDR1 MNHEY, CDR2 SVGAGI. The length of the CDR3 is 14 residues. The CDR3 spells CASRPPREGSPLHF. In DNA, the CDR3 is TGTGCCAGCAGGCCCCCCAGGGAAGGTTCACCCCTCCACTTT.

The chain uses TRBV9 and TRBJ1-1, with no clear D. Germline CDR1 SGDLS, CDR2 YYNGEE. The CDR3 spans 15 residues. Between the trimmed V and J ends, which lost 4 bases and 0 bases, there was a span of 13 bases. CDR3 loop: CASSPQFEMNTEAFF. The CDR3, as DNA: TGTGCCAGCAGCCCGCAATTCGAGATGAACACTGAAGCTTTCTTT.

This chain uses TRBV28 with TRBJ1-5, with D perhaps matching TRBD1 (6 bases). The length of the CDR3 is 16 residues. Germline lookup yields CDR1 MDHEN and CDR2 SYDVKM. Trimming pared 3 bases from V and 2 bases from J, leaving 14 bases between. CDR3 in DNA: TGTGCCAGCAGTTTCTGGGGAGGGGGAGGCAATCAGCCCCAGCATTTT. This gives the protein CASSFWGGGGNQPQHF. The entire variable domain, with the rest obtained from reference TRBV28 and TRBJ1-5, is as follows: DVKVTQSSRYLVKRTGEKVFLECVQDMDHENMFWYRQDPGLGLRLIYFSYDVKMKEKGDIPEGYSVSREKKERFSLILESASTNQTSMYLCASSFWGGGGNQPQHFGDGTRLSIL.

The V gene is TRBV7-9, the J gene TRBJ2-6; TRBD1 might be the D (6 bases). Per germline, CDR1 SEHNR and CDR2 FQNEAQ (reference sequence). CDR3 length equals 15 residues. Trimming cost V 3 bases and J 4 bases, with 10 bases left between them. CDR3 amino acids: CASSFSGVGANVLTF. Here the CDR3 DNA reads TGTGCCAGCAGCTTTTCAGGGGTCGGGGCCAACGTCCTGACTTTC.

The gene calls are TRBV6-2 or TRBV6-3 and TRBJ2-7; 7 nucleotides line up with TRBD2. The CDR3 contains 15 residues. Looked up from germline, CDR1 is MNHEY and CDR2 is SVGEGT. V lost 4 bases to trimming and J lost 3 bases; unmatched junction nucleotides: 9. CDR3 region: CASSFRPGTIYEQYF. The CDR3 coding sequence is TGTGCCAGCAGTTTTCGTCCCGGGACTATCTACGAGCAGTACTTC.

The chain combines TRBV5-1 with TRBJ2-3; D is undetermined. The CDR3 runs to 15 residues. Germline loops: CDR1 SGHRS, CDR2 YFSETQ. Trimming removed 2 bases at V and 0 bases at J, with 10 bases between. CDR3 coding DNA: TGCGCCAGCAGCTTAGCAGGTCCTAGCACAGATACGCAGTATTTT. It is translated as CASSLAGPSTDTQYF.

V usage is TRBV12-3 or TRBV12-4 and J usage is TRBJ1-2; 7 nucleotides agree with TRBD1. This CDR3 is built from 13 residues. V lost 8 bases and J lost 5; bases outside the gene matches: 8. The CDR3 sequence is CASLRDSRYGYTF. CDR3 sequence (DNA): TGTGCCAGCTTGAGGGACAGTCGTTATGGCTACACCTTC.

The chain couples TRBV30 to TRBJ1-1; tentative D call: TRBD1 (5 bases). The CDR3 totals 14 residues. Germline V gives CDR1 GTSNPN, CDR2 SVGIG (reference sequence). With 4 bases removed from V and 1 base from J, the gap between germline ends came to 13 bases. In nucleotides, the CDR3 is TGTGCCTGGACAAGAGACAGTTCGAACACTGAAGCTTTCTTT. Translating it yields CAWTRDSSNTEAFF.

The rearrangement uses TRBV18 and TRBJ1-5; D remains ambiguous. The CDR3 is 18 amino acids. Trimming left V 3 bases short and J 0 bases short, with 18 bases between. Germline V gives CDR1 KGHSH, CDR2 LQKENI. The CDR3 loop reads CASSPTPFTTFSNQPQHF. DNA for the CDR3: TGTGCCAGCTCACCGACACCATTTACAACCTTTAGCAATCAGCCCCAGCATTTT.

This chain joins TRBV10-3 and TRBJ2-7; unclear D gene. The CDR3 contains 14 residues. The V and J ends lost 3 bases and 2 bases respectively, with 11 bases between them. Germline values: CDR1 ENHRY, CDR2 SYGVKD. CDR3 coding DNA: TGTGCCATCAGTGAATTCCAAGCAACCTACGAGCAGTACTTC. This sequence encodes CAISEFQATYEQYF.

V usage is TRBV6-6 and J usage is TRBJ1-4; a weak D match, TRBD1 (6 bases). This CDR3 has 14 residues. Germline assignment: CDR1 MNHNY and CDR2 SVGAGI (reference sequence). V was trimmed by 6 bases and J by 8 bases, leaving 16 bases between them. CDR3 in DNA: TGTGCCAGCAGGGGGACATGGGGTGGCGAAAAACTGTTTTTT. Translation: CASRGTWGGEKLFF.

The V gene is TRBV30, the J gene TRBJ1-1, with D perhaps matching TRBD1 (5 bases). The germline V gene has CDR1 GTSNPN and CDR2 SVGIG (reference sequence). The CDR3 runs to 13 residues. Deletions cut 8 bases from V and 4 bases from J, with 17 bases between. In DNA, the CDR3 is TGTGCCCACCAAGGGGCGTCGGGCACTGAAGCTTTCTTT. Its translation: CAHQGASGTEAFF.

This chain uses TRBV5-6 with TRBJ1-5; 9 positions match TRBD1. Germline V gene data show CDR1 as SGHDT and CDR2 as YYEEEE. V dropped 4 bases and J dropped 6; count of bases not matched to a gene: 14. The CDR3 loop spans 17 amino acids. CDR3 sequence reads: CASSIDRGEIGGQPQHF. CDR3 nucleotides: TGTGCCAGCAGCATAGACAGGGGGGAGATTGGTGGTCAGCCCCAGCATTTT.